Each of the 27 T cell receptor beta chains below was sequenced from the same sample in a study of T cell responses to AZD1222 COVID-19 vaccine. The repertoire was sequenced with immunoSEQ multiplex PCR; TCRdb's copy has only in-frame clones and lacks some. The sample lists about 100,000 clones; about 88% were seen once. Sequences were derived from peripheral blood, sampled on day 0 of AZD1222 vaccination. All receptors derive from an adult in good health.

This clone was detected only once. The rearrangement links TRBV9 to TRBJ1-3; no definite D call. V was trimmed by 0 bases and J by 3 bases, leaving 16 bases between them. Germline V lookup: CDR1 SGDLS, CDR2 YYNGEE. The CDR3 consists of 17 residues. CDR3 nucleotides: TGTGCCAGCAGCGTAGAGGACCCTGGGCGTTATGGAAACACCATATATTTT. Its translation is CASSVEDPGRYGNTIYF. Full variable domain (rest looked up from reference TRBV9 and TRBJ1-3): DSGVTQTPKHLITATGQRVTLRCSPRSGDLSVYWYQQSLDQGLQFLIQYYNGEERAKGNILERFSAQQFPDLHSELNLSSLELGDSALYFCASSVEDPGRYGNTIYFGEGSWLTVV.

The V and J genes are TRBV2 and TRBJ2-7, with 7 bases lining up with TRBD1. V lost 3 bases, J lost 2 bases, and 7 bases stayed unmatched. Looked up from germline, CDR1 is SNHLY and CDR2 is FYNNEI. This CDR3 is 15 amino acids long. The DNA for the CDR3 is TGTGCCAGCAGTGACGGGGACAGTATAACCTACGAGCAGTACTTC. Protein product: CASSDGDSITYEQYF.

The chain has TRBV6-5 and TRBJ2-3; 7 positions match TRBD1. The CDR3 loop spans 15 amino acids. The V segment lost 7 bases and the J segment 9 bases; nucleotides outside the gene matches: 16. Germline V gene sequence: CDR1 MNHEY, CDR2 SVGAGI. The DNA for the CDR3 is TGTGCCAGCAAACGAGAGGGGGCCTCCGTGCGGACGCAGTATTTT. As protein: CASKREGASVRTQYF.

The chain joins TRBV5-4 to TRBJ2-3; D ambiguous. The germline gives CDR1 SGHNT, CDR2 YYREEE (reference sequence). V was cut by 2 bases and J by 3 bases, with 22 bases left in between. This CDR3 has 18 amino acids. In DNA, the CDR3 is TGTGCCAGCAGCTTCTGGCCGATCAGTCTAGTTCGTACAGATACGCAGTATTTT. This encodes CASSFWPISLVRTDTQYF.

The CDR3 spells CASSLVAGDHYTQYF. In nucleotides, the CDR3 is TGCGCCAGCAGTCTCGTCGCGGGAGATCACTATACGCAGTATTTT. This chain connects TRBV5-1 to TRBJ2-3; 7 bases align to TRBD2. Germline values: CDR1 SGHRS, CDR2 YFSETQ. This CDR3 region has 15 residues. Trimming at V came to 5 bases and at J to 7 bases, leaving 13 bases not matched to a gene. The full variable domain, with the rest looked up from reference TRBV5-1 and TRBJ2-3, is KAGVTQTPRYLIKTRGQQVTLSCSPISGHRSVSWYQQTPGQGLQFLFEYFSETQRNKGNFPGRFSGRQFSNSRSEMNVSTLELGDSALYLCASSLVAGDHYTQYFGPGTRLTVL.

The CDR3 protein is CASTYSGQGARGYTF. CDR3 nucleotide sequence: TGTGCCAGCACCTATTCGGGACAGGGGGCGCGGGGCTACACCTTC. This chain joins TRBV2 and TRBJ1-2; TRBD1 aligns across 12 bases. CDR1 and CDR2 from the germline V gene are SNHLY and FYNNEI. The J segment lost 8 bases and the V segment lost 7 bases, leaving 11 bases of the junction unmatched. The CDR3 is made up of 15 amino acids.

This clone occurred a few times. J is TRBJ2-7 and V is TRBV10-3; 7 positions match TRBD2. The CDR3 loop spans 18 amino acids. CDR1 is ENHRY, CDR2 SYGVKD, per germline. V dropped 0 bases and J dropped 2; count of bases not matched to a gene: 13. The CDR3 DNA reads TGTGCCATCAGTGAGTCGATTGTTCCTGGGCGGGAGCCCTACGAGCAGTACTTC. It yields the protein CAISESIVPGREPYEQYF.

This clone was recorded once. The chain carries TRBV27 and TRBJ1-2, with 8 bases fitting TRBD1. The junction had 4 bases not matched to a gene; V was cut back by 6 bases and J by 4 bases. The CDR3 loop spans 13 amino acids. The germline CDR1 and CDR2 sequences are MNHEY and SMNVEV (reference sequence). CDR3 loop: CASSQGAGYGYTF. The CDR3 DNA sequence: TGTGCCAGCAGCCAGGGGGCCGGCTATGGCTACACCTTC.

The chain uses TRBV7-8 and TRBJ1-4, with unresolved D. The germline V gene has CDR1 SGHVS and CDR2 FQNEAQ. Between the trimmed V and J ends, which lost 8 bases and 0 bases, there was a span of 7 bases. There are 13 residues in the CDR3. CDR3 DNA: TGTGCCAGCGGAGGTGCAACTAATGAAAAACTGTTTTTT. This translates into CASGGATNEKLFF. The variable domain in full, with the rest retrieved from reference TRBV7-8 and TRBJ1-4, is GAGVSQSPRYKVAKRGQDVALRCDPISGHVSLFWYQQALGQGPEFLTYFQNEAQLDKSGLPSDRFFAERPEGSVSTLKIQRTQQEDSAVYLCASGGATNEKLFFGSGTQLSVL.

The chain couples TRBV28 to TRBJ2-1; 15 bases match TRBD2. The germline gives CDR1 MDHEN, CDR2 SYDVKM. The trim removed 5 bases at V and 4 bases at J, leaving 9 bases unmatched. The CDR3 spans 18 residues. CDR3: CASSTTGTSGRRYNEQFF. The CDR3 DNA is TGTGCCAGCAGTACCACCGGGACTAGCGGGAGGAGGTACAATGAGCAGTTCTTC.

The rearrangement joins TRBV3-1 (or the pseudogene TRBV3-2) to TRBJ1-6; D not resolved. The CDR3 length is 14 residues. Trimming took 3 bases from V and 0 from J, leaving 3 bases between them. The germline gives CDR1 LGHDT, CDR2 YNNKEL (reference sequence). The CDR3: CASSQSSYNSPLHF. The CDR3 nucleotides are TGTGCCAGCAGCCAGAGCTCCTATAATTCACCCCTCCACTTT.

This rearrangement joins TRBV7-3 to TRBJ1-3; no reliable D call. Deletions cut 3 bases from V and 0 bases from J, with 12 bases between. Germline CDR1 SGHTA, CDR2 FQGTGA. The CDR3 is 16 amino acids. The CDR3 protein is CASSFGAGVSGNTIYF. Here the CDR3 DNA reads TGTGCCAGCAGCTTTGGCGCGGGAGTCTCTGGAAACACCATATATTTT.

This clone was recorded only once. The chain carries TRBV5-1 and TRBJ2-1, with 7 bases lining up with TRBD1. This CDR3 contains 13 residues. Trimming removed 3 bases from V and 6 bases from J; junction bases left unmatched: 3. Germline lookup yields CDR1 SGHRS and CDR2 YFSETQ. The CDR3 sequence: CASSSPGGNEQFF. The CDR3 DNA is TGCGCCAGCAGCTCCCCAGGGGGCAATGAGCAGTTCTTC.

The chain uses TRBV27 and TRBJ2-7; 8 bases agree with TRBD2. The CDR3 contains 14 residues. Germline loops: CDR1 MNHEY, CDR2 SMNVEV (reference sequence). V lost 5 bases to trimming and J lost 6 bases; unmatched junction nucleotides: 9. DNA of the CDR3: TGTGCCAGCAGTGAGATTAGCGGGAATATCGAGCAGTACTTC. As protein: CASSEISGNIEQYF.

The chain is built from TRBV20-1 and TRBJ1-2, with no clear D. The CDR3 has 10 residues. With 3 bases removed from V and 6 bases from J, the gap between germline ends came to 5 bases. Per germline, CDR1 DFQATT and CDR2 SNEGSKA (reference sequence). The CDR3 sequence: CSASGDGYTF. The CDR3 DNA sequence: TGCAGTGCTAGCGGCGATGGCTACACCTTC.

The J gene is TRBJ1-5, the V gene TRBV5-1; TRBD1 matches 12 bases. Per germline, CDR1 SGHRS and CDR2 YFSETQ. With V trimmed by 2 bases and J by 6 bases, 9 bases remained unmatched. CDR3 length equals 17 residues. Here the CDR3 reads CASSLEPRDRGPQPQHF. CDR3 coding DNA: TGCGCCAGCAGCTTAGAACCACGGGACAGGGGGCCTCAGCCCCAGCATTTT.

This chain connects TRBV3-1 (or the pseudogene TRBV3-2) to TRBJ2-7, with unresolved D. CDR3 length: 15 amino acids. Germline assignment: CDR1 LGHDT and CDR2 YNNKEL (reference sequence). V was clipped by 0 bases and J by 3 bases, with 12 bases between them. The CDR3 coding sequence is TGTGCCAGCAGCCAAGACTTAAATCCGAACTACGAGCAGTACTTC. Translation: CASSQDLNPNYEQYF.

The chain is built from TRBV5-1 and TRBJ1-2, with 7 bases identical to TRBD1. Germline V gives CDR1 SGHRS, CDR2 YFSETQ. V shed 4 bases and J 4 bases; nucleotides not matched to a gene: 7. The CDR3 has 14 amino acids. The CDR3 region has the DNA TGCGCCAGCAGCCTCGACAGGGCACTCTATGGCTACACCTTC. Protein product: CASSLDRALYGYTF.

The chain has TRBV30 and TRBJ2-7; the D gene is possibly TRBD1 (6 bases). Trimming stripped 2 bases from V and 4 bases from J, with 15 bases between. Germline V gene sequence: CDR1 GTSNPN, CDR2 SVGIG (reference sequence). The CDR3 is 14 amino acids. CDR3 protein: CAWSSGVRVYEQYF. DNA of the CDR3: TGTGCCTGGAGTTCAGGGGTACGTGTATACGAGCAGTACTTC.

The chain is built from TRBV30 and TRBJ2-2; D is undetermined. V was pared by 1 base and J by 5 bases, with 8 bases between. This CDR3 is built from 13 residues. Germline V gives CDR1 GTSNPN, CDR2 SVGIG (reference sequence). The DNA for the CDR3 is TGTGCCTGGAGTGGGTATATGACCGGGGAGCTGTTTTTT. As protein: CAWSGYMTGELFF.

This chain joins TRBV3-1 (or the pseudogene TRBV3-2) and TRBJ1-1; 9 bases fit TRBD1. Trimming removed 3 bases from V and 1 base from J; junction bases left unmatched: 0. Germline V gene data show CDR1 as LGHDT and CDR2 as YNNKEL (reference sequence). The CDR3 runs 14 residues. Here the CDR3 reads CASSQGQGNTEAFF. The CDR3 DNA sequence: TGTGCCAGCAGCCAGGGACAGGGGAACACTGAAGCTTTCTTT.

The V and J genes are TRBV5-1 and TRBJ1-1, with TRBD1 matching over 11 bases. This CDR3 has 17 amino acids. Germline V gives CDR1 SGHRS, CDR2 YFSETQ. After removal of 4 bases from V and 4 bases from J, the junction contained 12 bases not matched to a gene. CDR3 DNA sequence: TGCGCCAGCAGCCCGGGGACAGGGGGGCCTTTGGGCACTGAAGCTTTCTTT. It encodes CASSPGTGGPLGTEAFF. The full variable domain, rest sourced from reference TRBV5-1 and TRBJ1-1, is KAGVTQTPRYLIKTRGQQVTLSCSPISGHRSVSWYQQTPGQGLQFLFEYFSETQRNKGNFPGRFSGRQFSNSRSEMNVSTLELGDSALYLCASSPGTGGPLGTEAFFGQGTRLTVV.

CDR3 DNA: TGTGCCAGCAGTGAACGTACTAGAGAGCAGTACTTC. Translating it yields CASSERTREQYF. The rearrangement links TRBV6-1 to TRBJ2-7; the D gene is possibly TRBD2 (5 bases). Trimming removed 2 bases from V and 7 bases from J, with 9 bases in between. The CDR3 loop spans 12 amino acids. Germline V CDR1 and CDR2: MNHNS, SASEGT.

The rearrangement links TRBV5-1 to TRBJ1-5, with 10 positions matching TRBD1. J lost 4 bases, V lost 3 bases, and 4 bases had no gene match. In germline, CDR1 is SGHRS, CDR2 YFSETQ. The CDR3 spans 15 residues. CDR3 bases: TGCGCCAGCAGCTCCGGGACAGGGGATAATCAGCCCCAGCATTTT. Translated, it gives CASSSGTGDNQPQHF.

This chain connects TRBV5-1 to TRBJ2-2; 7 nucleotides match TRBD1. The CDR3 is 16 amino acids. The germline V gene encodes CDR1 SGHRS and CDR2 YFSETQ. J was trimmed by 2 bases and V by 4 bases; bases with no gene match: 8. CDR3 protein: CASSTRDRLNTGELFF. CDR3 bases: TGCGCCAGCAGCACCCGGGACAGATTAAACACCGGGGAGCTGTTTTTT.

V and J are TRBV11-2 and TRBJ2-7; D ambiguous. V was cut by 0 bases and J by 7 bases, with 10 bases left in between. In germline, CDR1 is SGHAT, CDR2 FQNNGV. CDR3 size: 13 residues. The DNA of the CDR3 is TGTGCCAGCAGCTTAGATCTAATCTGGGAGCAGTACTTC. It specifies CASSLDLIWEQYF.

V usage is TRBV28 and J usage is TRBJ1-3; D not resolved. Germline CDR1 MDHEN, CDR2 SYDVKM. This CDR3 has 13 amino acids. Trimming took off 7 bases at V and 7 bases at J, with 14 bases between the two ends. DNA for the CDR3: TGTGCCAGCATGTTGATCAGTTCTAACACCATATATTTT. The encoded protein is CASMLISSNTIYF.